This record concerns one TCR beta chain sequence. The source of the sample is a study of blood T cell repertoires in COVID-19. Background on the study: Sites in the United States, Italy and Spain provided acute and convalescent COVID-19 samples. T cells, B-cell-depleted T cells, or PBMCs provided the cDNA or gDNA that served as material.

Seattle cases were enrolled at active infection and followed longitudinally. This CDR3 has 15 residues. V lost 3 bases and J lost 4; bases outside the gene matches: 4. CDR1 is SGHRS and CDR2 is YFSETQ in the germline V gene. In the original workflow: For nucleated cells, counts were estimated from reference gene primer amplification. The assay was immunoSEQ multiplex PCR, and TCRdb's table has in-frame clones only and misses some. V and J calls and clone size are given by that table; D and trimming were obtained from the DNA. The table lists more than 350,000 clones, about 90% of them singletons. This TCR was recovered from a woman under 40 with COVID-19, enrolled during active disease. The chain employs TRBV5-1 and TRBJ1-6, with TRBD1 matching 7 bases. The sequenced material came from peripheral blood. The CDR3 sequence is CASSSTGEYNSPLHF. CDR3 nucleotide sequence: TGCGCCAGCAGCTCCACAGGGGAGTATAATTCACCCCTCCACTTT.